These 2 T cell receptor beta chains came from one sample sequenced in a study of cytomegalovirus exposure and HLA in healthy donors. A multiplex PCR was run with 60 Vbeta primers and 13 Jbeta primers. The assay was immunoSEQ multiplex PCR, and TCRdb's table has in-frame clones only and misses some. The table records 150,000 to 200,000 clones, approximately 84% of them present only once. Sequenced sample: PBMCs. The origin of the receptors is a woman between 45 and 65 years old in good health and CMV-seropositive.

The chain has TRBV9 and TRBJ2-1; 11 positions match TRBD2. This CDR3 contains 16 residues. V was clipped by 4 bases and J by 7 bases; unmatched bases: 10. CDR1 SGDLS and CDR2 YYNGEE come from the germline V gene. CDR3 protein: CASSLGLAGTENEQFF. CDR3 DNA: TGTGCCAGCAGCCTCGGACTAGCGGGTACGGAGAATGAGCAGTTCTTC.

The CDR3, as DNA: TGTGCCTGGTTACTGAGCTCTGGAAACACCATATATTTT. Amino acid sequence: CAWLLSSGNTIYF. V gene TRBV30 combines with J gene TRBJ1-3; D is ambiguous. The V gene lost 5 bases and the J gene lost 0 bases, with 8 bases spanning the gap. CDR1 is GTSNPN, CDR2 SVGIG, per germline (reference sequence). The length of the CDR3 is 13 residues.